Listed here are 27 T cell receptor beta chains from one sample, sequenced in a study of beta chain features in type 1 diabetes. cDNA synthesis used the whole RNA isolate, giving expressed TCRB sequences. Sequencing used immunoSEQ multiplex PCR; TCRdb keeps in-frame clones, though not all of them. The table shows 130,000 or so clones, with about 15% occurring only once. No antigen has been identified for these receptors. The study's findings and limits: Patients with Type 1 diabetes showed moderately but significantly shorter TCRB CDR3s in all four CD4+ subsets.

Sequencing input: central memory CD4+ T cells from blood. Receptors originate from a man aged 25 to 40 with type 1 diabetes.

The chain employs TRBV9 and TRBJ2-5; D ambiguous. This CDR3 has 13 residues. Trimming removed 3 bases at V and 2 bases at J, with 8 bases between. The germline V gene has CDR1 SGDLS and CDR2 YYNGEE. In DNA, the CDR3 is TGTGCCAGCAGCGGGGGAATACAAGAGACCCAGTACTTC. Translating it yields CASSGGIQETQYF.

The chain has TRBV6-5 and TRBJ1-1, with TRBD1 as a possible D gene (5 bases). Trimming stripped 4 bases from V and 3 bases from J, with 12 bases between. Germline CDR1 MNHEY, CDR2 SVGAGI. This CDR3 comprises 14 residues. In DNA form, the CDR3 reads TGTGCCAGCAGTTCCCCTTGGGGGGACACTGAAGCTTTCTTT. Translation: CASSSPWGDTEAFF.

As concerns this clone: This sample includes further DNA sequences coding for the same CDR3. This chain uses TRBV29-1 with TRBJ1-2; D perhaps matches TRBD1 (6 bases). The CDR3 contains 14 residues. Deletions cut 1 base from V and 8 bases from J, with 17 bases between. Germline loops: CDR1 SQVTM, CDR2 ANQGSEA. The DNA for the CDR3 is TGCAGCGTTGAAGGCGGCAGGCGGGGGCGGGGCTACACCTTC. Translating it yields CSVEGGRRGRGYTF.

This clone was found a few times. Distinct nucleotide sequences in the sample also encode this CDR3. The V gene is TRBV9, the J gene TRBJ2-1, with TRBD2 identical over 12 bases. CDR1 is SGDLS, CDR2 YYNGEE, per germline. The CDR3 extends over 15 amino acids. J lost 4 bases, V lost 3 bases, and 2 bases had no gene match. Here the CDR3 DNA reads TGTGCCAGCAGCGCTACTAGCGGGGGGTACAATGAGCAGTTCTTC. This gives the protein CASSATSGGYNEQFF.

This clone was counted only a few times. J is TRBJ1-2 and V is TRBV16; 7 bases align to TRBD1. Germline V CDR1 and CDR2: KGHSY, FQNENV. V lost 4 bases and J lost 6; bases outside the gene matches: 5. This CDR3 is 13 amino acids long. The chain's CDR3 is CASSPRQGDGYTF. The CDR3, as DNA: TGTGCCAGCAGCCCTCGACAGGGCGATGGCTACACCTTC.

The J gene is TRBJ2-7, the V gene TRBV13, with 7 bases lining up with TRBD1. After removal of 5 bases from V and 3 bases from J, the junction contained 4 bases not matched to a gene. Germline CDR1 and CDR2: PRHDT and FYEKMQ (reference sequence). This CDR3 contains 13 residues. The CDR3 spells CASSPRQGYEQYF. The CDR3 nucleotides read TGTGCCAGCAGCCCTCGACAGGGCTACGAGCAGTACTTC. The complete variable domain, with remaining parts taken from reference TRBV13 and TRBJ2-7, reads AAGVIQSPRHLIKEKRETATLKCYPIPRHDTVYWYQQGPGQDPQFLISFYEKMQSDKGSIPDRFSAQQFSDYHSELNMSSLELGDSALYFCASSPRQGYEQYFGPGTRLTVT.

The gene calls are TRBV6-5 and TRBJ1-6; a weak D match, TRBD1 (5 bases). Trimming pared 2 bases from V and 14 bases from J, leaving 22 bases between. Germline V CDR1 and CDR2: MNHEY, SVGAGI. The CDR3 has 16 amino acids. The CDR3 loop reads CASSYGTGAGDNSLHF. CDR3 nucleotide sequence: TGTGCCAGCAGTTACGGCACAGGTGCCGGGGATAATTCCCTCCACTTT.

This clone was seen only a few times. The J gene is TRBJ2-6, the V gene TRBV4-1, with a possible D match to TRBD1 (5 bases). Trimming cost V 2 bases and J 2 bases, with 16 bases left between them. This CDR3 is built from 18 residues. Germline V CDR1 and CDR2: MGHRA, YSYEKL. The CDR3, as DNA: TGCGCCAGCAGCCAAATTCAGGGTAAGGCTGCTGGGGCCAACGTCCTGACTTTC. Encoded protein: CASSQIQGKAAGANVLTF.

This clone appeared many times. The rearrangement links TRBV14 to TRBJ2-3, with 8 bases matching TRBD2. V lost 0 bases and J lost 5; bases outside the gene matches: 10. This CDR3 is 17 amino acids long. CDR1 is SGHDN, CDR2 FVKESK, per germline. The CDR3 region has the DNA TGTGCCAGCAGCCAAGAGGCCGTAGCGGGGTATCGAGATACGCAGTATTTT. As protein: CASSQEAVAGYRDTQYF.

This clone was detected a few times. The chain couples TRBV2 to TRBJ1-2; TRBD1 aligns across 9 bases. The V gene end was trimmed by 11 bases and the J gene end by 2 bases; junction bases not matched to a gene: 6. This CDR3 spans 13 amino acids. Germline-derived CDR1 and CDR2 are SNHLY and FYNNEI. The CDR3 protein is CAAGDRENYGYTF. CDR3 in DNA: TGTGCCGCAGGGGACAGGGAAAACTATGGCTACACCTTC.

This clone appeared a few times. The CDR3 protein is CASSPDLNQPQHF. The CDR3 DNA sequence: TGTGCCAGTAGTCCGGACTTAAATCAGCCCCAGCATTTT. V and J are TRBV19 and TRBJ1-5; no definite D call. Trimming left V 5 bases short and J 4 bases short, with 9 bases between. Per the germline V gene, CDR1 is LNHDA and CDR2 is SQIVND (reference sequence). The CDR3 has 13 residues.

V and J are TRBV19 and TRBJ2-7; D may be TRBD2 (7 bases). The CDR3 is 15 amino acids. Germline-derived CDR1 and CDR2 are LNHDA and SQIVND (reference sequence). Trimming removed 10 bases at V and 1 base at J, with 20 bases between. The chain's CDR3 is CAKRGGRTDSYEQYF. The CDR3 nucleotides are TGTGCCAAAAGGGGGGGACGGACAGATTCCTACGAGCAGTACTTC.

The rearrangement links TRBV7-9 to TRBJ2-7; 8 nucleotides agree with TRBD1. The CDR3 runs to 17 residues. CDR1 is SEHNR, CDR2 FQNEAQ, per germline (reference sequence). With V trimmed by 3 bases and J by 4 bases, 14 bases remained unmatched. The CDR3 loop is CASSLGAGRQGSYEQYF. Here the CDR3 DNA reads TGTGCCAGCAGCTTGGGAGCGGGTAGACAGGGGTCATACGAGCAGTACTTC.

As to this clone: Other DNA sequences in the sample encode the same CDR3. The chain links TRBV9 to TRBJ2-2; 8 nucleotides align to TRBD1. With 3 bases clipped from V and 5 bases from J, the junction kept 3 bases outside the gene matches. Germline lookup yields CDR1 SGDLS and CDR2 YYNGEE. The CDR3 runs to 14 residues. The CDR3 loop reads CASSGTGFTGELFF. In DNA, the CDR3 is TGTGCCAGCAGCGGGACAGGGTTTACCGGGGAGCTGTTTTTT.

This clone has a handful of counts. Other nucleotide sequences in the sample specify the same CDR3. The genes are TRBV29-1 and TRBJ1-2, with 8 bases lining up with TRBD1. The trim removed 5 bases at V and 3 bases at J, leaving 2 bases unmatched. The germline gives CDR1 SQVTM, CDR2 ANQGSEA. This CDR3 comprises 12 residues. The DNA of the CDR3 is TGCAGCGTTTCGGGACAGGACTATGGCTACACCTTC. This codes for CSVSGQDYGYTF.

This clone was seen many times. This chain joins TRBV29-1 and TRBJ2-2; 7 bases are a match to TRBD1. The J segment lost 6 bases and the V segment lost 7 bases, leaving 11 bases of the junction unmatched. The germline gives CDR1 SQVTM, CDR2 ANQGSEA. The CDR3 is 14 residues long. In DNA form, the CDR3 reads TGCAGCGCAAGACCGGGGCAGGGGGCCGGGGAGCTGTTTTTT. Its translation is CSARPGQGAGELFF.

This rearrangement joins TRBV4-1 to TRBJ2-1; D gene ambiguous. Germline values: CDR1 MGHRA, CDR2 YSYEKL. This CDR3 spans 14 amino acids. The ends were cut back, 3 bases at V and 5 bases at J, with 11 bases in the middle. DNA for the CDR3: TGCGCCAGCAGCCACCAGACGGTTGACAATGAGCAGTTCTTC. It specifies CASSHQTVDNEQFF.

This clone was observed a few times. CDR3 loop: CASSLDLVGGSLYGYTF. In DNA form, the CDR3 reads TGTGCCAGCAGCTTAGATTTAGTCGGGGGTTCCCTCTATGGCTACACCTTC. This chain joins TRBV7-9 and TRBJ1-2; possible D gene TRBD1, 5 bases. The germline V and J ends were trimmed by 1 base and 4 bases, with 19 bases remaining between them. CDR3 length equals 17 residues. CDR1 and CDR2 (germline): SEHNR, FQNEAQ (reference sequence).

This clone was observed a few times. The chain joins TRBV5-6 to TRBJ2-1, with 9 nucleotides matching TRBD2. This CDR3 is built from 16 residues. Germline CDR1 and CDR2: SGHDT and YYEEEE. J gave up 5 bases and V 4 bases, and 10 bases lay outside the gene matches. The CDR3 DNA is TGTGCCAGCAGCCCCCTGGGGGCTAGCGGGAACAATGAGCAGTTCTTC. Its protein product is CASSPLGASGNNEQFF. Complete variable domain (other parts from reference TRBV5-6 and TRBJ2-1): DAGVTQSPTHLIKTRGQQVTLRCSPKSGHDTVSWYQQALGQGPQFIFQYYEEEERQRGNFPDRFSGHQFPNYSSELNVNALLLGDSALYLCASSPLGASGNNEQFFGPGTRLTVL.

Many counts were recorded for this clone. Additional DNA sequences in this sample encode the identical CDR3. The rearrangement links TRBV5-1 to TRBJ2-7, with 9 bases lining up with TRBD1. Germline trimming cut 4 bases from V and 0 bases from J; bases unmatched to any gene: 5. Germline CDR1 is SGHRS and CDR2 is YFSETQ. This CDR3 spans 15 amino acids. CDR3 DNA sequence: TGCGCCAGCAGCCGGGACAGGGTTCGCTCCTACGAGCAGTACTTC. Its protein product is CASSRDRVRSYEQYF.

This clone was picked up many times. Here the CDR3 reads CAWSVQTAETQYF. In DNA form, the CDR3 reads TGTGCCTGGAGTGTACAGACGGCGGAGACCCAGTACTTC. V and J are TRBV30 and TRBJ2-5; no clear D. The CDR3 is made up of 13 amino acids. Deletions cut 0 bases from V and 5 bases from J, with 10 bases between. The germline CDR1 and CDR2 sequences are GTSNPN and SVGIG (reference sequence).

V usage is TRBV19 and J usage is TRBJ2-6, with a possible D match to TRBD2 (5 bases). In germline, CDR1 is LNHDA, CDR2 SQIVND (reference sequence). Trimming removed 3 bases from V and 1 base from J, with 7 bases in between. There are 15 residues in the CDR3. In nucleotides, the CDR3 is TGTGCCAGTAGTATGACTACGTCTGGGGCCAACGTCCTGACTTTC. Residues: CASSMTTSGANVLTF.

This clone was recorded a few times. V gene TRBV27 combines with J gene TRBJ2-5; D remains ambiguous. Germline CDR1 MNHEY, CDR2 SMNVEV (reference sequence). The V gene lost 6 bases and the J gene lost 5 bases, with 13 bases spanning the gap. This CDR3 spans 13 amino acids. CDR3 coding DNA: TGTGCCAGCAGGCTAAGGTCGGAGGAGACCCAGTACTTC. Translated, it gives CASRLRSEETQYF.

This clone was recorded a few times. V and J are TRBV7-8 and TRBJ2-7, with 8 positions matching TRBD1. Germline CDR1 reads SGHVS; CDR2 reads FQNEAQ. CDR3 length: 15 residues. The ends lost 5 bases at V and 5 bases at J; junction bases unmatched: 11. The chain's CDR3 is CASSTRTGFKDEQYF. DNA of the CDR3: TGTGCCAGCAGCACTCGGACAGGGTTTAAGGACGAGCAGTACTTC.

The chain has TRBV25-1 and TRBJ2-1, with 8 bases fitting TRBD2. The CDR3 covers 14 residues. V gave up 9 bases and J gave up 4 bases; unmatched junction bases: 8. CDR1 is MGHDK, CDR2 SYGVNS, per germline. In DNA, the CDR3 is TGTGCCAGTGTGGAAGCGGGGGAGTACAATGAGCAGTTCTTC. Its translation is CASVEAGEYNEQFF.

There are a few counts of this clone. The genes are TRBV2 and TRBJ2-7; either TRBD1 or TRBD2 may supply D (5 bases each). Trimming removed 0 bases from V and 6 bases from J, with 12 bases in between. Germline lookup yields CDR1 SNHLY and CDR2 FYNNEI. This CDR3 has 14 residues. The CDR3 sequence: CASSEAGSGGEQYF. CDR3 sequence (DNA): TGTGCCAGCAGTGAAGCTGGCAGTGGGGGCGAGCAGTACTTC.

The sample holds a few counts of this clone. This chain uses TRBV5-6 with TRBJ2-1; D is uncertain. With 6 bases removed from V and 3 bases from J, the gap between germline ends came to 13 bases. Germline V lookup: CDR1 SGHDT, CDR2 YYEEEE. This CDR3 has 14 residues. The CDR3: CASKLGSHYNEQFF. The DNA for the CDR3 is TGTGCCAGCAAGCTTGGCTCTCACTACAATGAGCAGTTCTTC.